This T cell receptor (beta chain) was documented in a study of shared clonotypes between healthy human individuals. On the study more broadly: Used for every donor were three CD4 naive, three CD4 memory, two CD8 naive and one CD8 memory plate.

Trimming removed 1 base from V and 5 bases from J, with 8 bases in between. CDR3 size: 13 residues. Germline V gene sequence: CDR1 MGHRA, CDR2 YSYEKL. Some clones are missing from TCRdb's copy, which holds only in-frame ones; the method was immunoSEQ multiplex PCR. This sample has a few million clones, with 80% to 95% found just once. Material for sequencing was naive CD4+ T cells from PBMCs. The subset is: CD45RA+ positively selected. The V call is TRBV4-1, the J call TRBJ1-1, with D possibly being TRBD1 (5 bases). This clonotype originated in a man younger than 35 in good health. Some clones in this sample may be carry-over from other donors' samples. CDR3 in DNA: TGCGCCAGCAGCCAAGCGGGGCCTACTGAAGCTTTCTTT. Amino acid sequence: CASSQAGPTEAFF.